The text below deals with one T cell receptor (beta chain). Its antigen is not yet known. Compared with germline, one end of the junction differs, possibly owing to a read error. The CDR3 starts with the cysteine, ends with the phenylalanine, and has 14 residues. The kept DNA is CDR3 alone, 42 bases in frame from the first base. From a lookup of the germline V gene, CDR1 and CDR2 are SGHTS and YDEGEE. This sample was included in a study of CD8+CD57+ T cells in acquired aplastic anemia (dated by TCRdb to between 2017 and 2018). For context, the study as a whole: A mean of about 3.2 ug of DNA, ranging from about 0.2 to 27.4 ug, was extracted from sorted CD4+ and CD8+ cells. Healthy donor samples averaged roughly 9.8 million reads for CD4+ and roughly 11 million for CD8+ cells.

Profiling of TCR beta VDJ combinations and CDR3 sequences used genomic DNA as the template. TCR repertoire sequencing was run on an Illumina HiSeq 2000. In the original analysis: Repertoire assessment relied on Simpson's diversity index, CDR3 size and DJ length profiles, and TRBV/TRBJ rearrangement plots. The immunodominant clone was defined as the most abundant DNA sequence in deep sequencing data. CDR3 amino acid sequences were checked for sharing across subjects and were also compared against the VDJdb database and published repertoires. TCRdb redid the processing of the public reads, applying fastp at Q25 and MiXCR, and retained in-frame beta chains. Merged by CDR3 protein, the rows form single entries marked with the most common genes and DNA. These V and J calls rely on TCRdb rather than the paper's analysis. This sample lists roughly 81,000 distinct CDR3 sequences; approximately 46% were detected once. Clones ranked in the top ten supply approximately 61% of the sample.

The study deep-sequenced TCR repertoires of sorted CD4+ and CD8+ blood T cells from severe aplastic anemia patients and healthy subjects. Ficoll-Paque density gradient centrifugation was used to isolate peripheral blood mononuclear cells. Before DNA extraction, CD4+ and CD8+ T cells were sorted with FACS or magnetic beads. Broader findings and caveats from the paper: About 29 CD8+ CDR3 sequences were found to be shared between patients and controls, but these sequences appeared to be highly expressed in patients and within the immunodominant clones of the patients. Patients and healthy controls showed no significant difference in CD8+ Simpson's diversity (P=0.060).

The rearranged chain carries TRBV5-8 and TRBJ1-5; TRBD1 is perhaps the D gene, given 6 matching bases. This sequence originates from a human donor in good health, serving as a control. The sample consisted of sorted CD4+, CD8+, or CD8+CD57+ T cells (not recorded which) from PBMCs. This receptor has the CDR3 CAGSLFTGNQPQHF. The sequenced DNA is TGTGCCGGCAGCTTGTTTACAGGGAATCAGCCCCAGCATTTT.